Listed here are 10 T cell receptor beta chains from one sample, sequenced in a study of blood T cell repertoires in COVID-19. Method: immunoSEQ multiplex PCR; TCRdb's copy keeps in-frame clones and lacks some. The data hold about 320,000 clones, with around 85% observed a single time. Sequenced sample: PBMCs or T cells enriched from blood (not recorded which). Every receptor here comes from a woman in her thirties who had been exposed to COVID-19.

The V gene is TRBV20-1, the J gene TRBJ1-2, with 8 bases identical to TRBD1. J lost 2 bases, V lost 8 bases, and 1 base had no gene match. Germline loops: CDR1 DFQATT, CDR2 SNEGSKA (reference sequence). This CDR3 is 11 amino acids long. For the CDR3, the DNA is TGCAGTCCAGGGGGCAACTATGGCTACACCTTC. Translation gives CSPGGNYGYTF.

The chain combines TRBV24-1 with TRBJ2-3; 7 nucleotides match TRBD1. Germline values: CDR1 KGHDR, CDR2 SFDVKD. The trim removed 0 bases at V and 1 base at J, leaving 0 bases unmatched. The CDR3 extends over 15 amino acids. The CDR3 nucleotides read TGTGCCACCAGTGATTTGGGGACAGGCACAGATACGCAGTATTTT. Amino acid sequence: CATSDLGTGTDTQYF.

J is TRBJ2-5 and V is TRBV6-5, with a possible D match to TRBD1 (6 bases). With 5 bases removed from V and 2 bases from J, the gap between germline ends came to 12 bases. This CDR3 comprises 14 residues. CDR1 and CDR2 (germline): MNHEY, SVGAGI. Here the CDR3 DNA reads TGTGCCAGCAGTACCCAGACAGGACAAGAGACCCAGTACTTC. Encoded protein: CASSTQTGQETQYF.

This chain uses TRBV5-6 with TRBJ1-1; TRBD1 is a possible D gene (5 bases). Germline V lookup: CDR1 SGHDT, CDR2 YYEEEE. The CDR3 consists of 14 residues. With 0 bases removed from V and 6 bases from J, the gap between germline ends came to 12 bases. The CDR3 DNA reads TGTGCCAGCAGCTTGGCGGGCAGGGAGGCTGAAGCTTTCTTT. Protein sequence: CASSLAGREAEAFF.

This chain connects TRBV10-2 to TRBJ1-5; D is undetermined. The length of the CDR3 is 14 residues. Germline loops: CDR1 WSHSY, CDR2 SAAADI. V was cut by 10 bases and J by 2 bases, with 15 bases left in between. CDR3 region: CATTAGEGNQPQHF. CDR3 bases: TGCGCCACCACGGCAGGTGAAGGCAATCAGCCCCAGCATTTT.

J is TRBJ2-7 and V is TRBV7-8; TRBD1 is a possible D gene (6 bases). Germline V gene data show CDR1 as SGHVS and CDR2 as FQNEAQ. This CDR3 region has 13 residues. V lost 5 bases and J 1 base, leaving 9 bases between the germline ends. CDR3 protein: CASSPGHSYEQYF. CDR3 in DNA: TGTGCCAGCAGCCCGGGACATTCCTACGAGCAGTACTTC.

In DNA form, the CDR3 reads TGCAGCGTTTCCCTGGGGGGATCTCGAGGCTACACCTTC. Translation: CSVSLGGSRGYTF. V usage is TRBV29-1 and J usage is TRBJ1-2, with D maybe TRBD1 (5 bases). Germline values: CDR1 SQVTM, CDR2 ANQGSEA. Trimming shortened V by 5 bases and J by 8 bases, and 18 bases separated the two germline ends. The CDR3 runs to 13 residues.

This rearrangement joins TRBV2 to TRBJ2-5; no clear D. Trimming took off 7 bases at V and 3 bases at J, with 15 bases between the two ends. The CDR3 has 14 residues. The germline gives CDR1 SNHLY, CDR2 FYNNEI. The CDR3 loop reads CASKEALTEETQYF. The CDR3 bases are TGTGCCAGCAAGGAAGCGTTAACGGAAGAGACCCAGTACTTC. Based on the CDR3 plus reference TRBV2 and TRBJ2-5, the full variable domain is EPEVTQTPSHQVTQMGQEVILRCVPISNHLYFYWYRQILGQKVEFLVSFYNNEISEKSEIFDDQFSVERPDGSNFTLKIRSTKLEDSAMYFCASKEALTEETQYFGPGTRLLVL.

This chain connects TRBV4-1 to TRBJ1-1; D is uncertain. The germline CDR1 and CDR2 sequences are MGHRA and YSYEKL. V dropped 1 base and J dropped 5 bases, with 11 bases sitting between them. This CDR3 is built from 14 residues. The CDR3 bases are TGCGCCAGCAGCCAAGGGGAGGGAGGGACTGAAGCTTTCTTT. Protein product: CASSQGEGGTEAFF.

The chain recombines TRBV4-2 with TRBJ1-6, with TRBD1 matching 9 bases. V shed 4 bases and J 6 bases; nucleotides not matched to a gene: 13. The CDR3 length is 18 residues. The germline gives CDR1 LGHNA, CDR2 YNFKEQ. CDR3 loop: CASSRDDRGSSGNSPLHF. DNA of the CDR3: TGTGCCAGCAGCCGAGATGACAGGGGGTCTTCGGGTAATTCACCCCTCCACTTT.